This T cell receptor beta chain was recovered during a study of cytomegalovirus exposure and HLA in healthy donors (dated by TCRdb to about 2017). Regarding the research as a whole: In an earlier analysis of 450 to 750 of the donors, approximately 300 Gb of sequence data and 90 million to 120 million unique TCR beta sequences from about 190 million T cells were reported. Roughly 300 gigabases of sequencing data and tens of millions of unique TCR sequences were included in an early release covering about 700 HLA-typed donors. Of the roughly 400 genotyped donors, 65% to 90% fell in the genetic ancestry cluster associated with self-reported Caucasian donors. The study aimed to test whether cataloging public T cell receptors could reveal signatures of past pathogen exposure. The study used immunosequencing to profile the T cell repertoires of 600 to 850 subjects and linked those repertoires to cytomegalovirus serostatus. Along with the roughly 610-subject first cohort, a separate validation cohort of over a hundred different subjects was used. To predict cytomegalovirus infection status, the study brought together high-throughput TCR immunosequencing, statistical association of individual TCRs with disease status, and machine learning. A later analysis re-examined previously published TCR beta repertoires from more than 600 donors and added high-resolution HLA genotyping to investigate patterns of TCR occurrence. The later analysis used no new phenotypic data to find candidate immune exposures, relying instead on TCR beta sequences and their occurrence across donors. To decide whether each TCR beta V gene segment behaved as functional or pseudogenic, an earlier analysis of 587 of the donors relied on high-throughput TCR beta sequencing. Alongside the repertoire data, information on donor age, sex, ethnicity and CMV serostatus was compiled. In a later genetic analysis, genome-wide SNP genotypes for about 55% of the roughly 700 donors were used, and that subset was treated as a discovery cohort. All discovery cohort repertoires had been generated using a single sequencing platform. HLA typing included class I and class II loci at four-digit resolution. The number of donors typed differed by locus, with about 629-640 for A, B, C, DRB1 and DQB1, over 500 for DQA1, 600 to 610 for DPA1, and approximately 470 for DPB1. A handful of DR-DQ haplotypes were handled as single units for association and clustering because linkage in the cohort was strong. Across around 400 genotyped donors of the cohort, an average of roughly 230,000 unique TCR beta nucleotide sequences per donor were sequenced, and around 20% of those sequences were non-productive. What the authors observed across the whole study: In a later genetic analysis, a missense DCLRE1C variant was associated with V-gene and J-gene trimming of TCR beta chains, and the association was replicated in an independent cohort. In a later analysis, HLA-associated TCR beta chains were found to be more clonally expanded and to have lower generation probabilities than equally common non-associated chains. Assigning TCR associations to individual alleles was difficult when HLA alleles, especially DR and DQ, strongly co-occurred. In a later genetic analysis, fewer N-insertions in productive TCRs were reported among donors in an Asian-associated ancestry cluster than the roughly 670-donor mean. In an earlier analysis of roughly 500 of the donors, most TCR beta V segments appeared in productive rearrangements about 87% or about 30% of the time, broadly matching IMGT annotations. Most TCR sequences were seen in very few donors, while some public TCRs were found in many individuals. Correlated functional status among segregating V segments might reflect linkage disequilibrium, but an unknown experimental factor could not be ruled out. This cohort had only TCR beta chains sequenced, and the lack of alpha or paired-chain data limited which features could be detected. A further reported finding was that TCR beta sequences accurately predicted the HLA-A and HLA-B alleles for most subjects in the first cohort. Approximately 18 rarely observed V segments, including chromosome 9 orphons, were excluded from the earlier analysis of a few hundred of the donors because counts were too low. Because some donors lacked HLA typing at each locus, the association tests relied only on the typed subset. Some IMGT-functional V segments, including TRBV6-2 and TRBV6-3, could not be told apart with the 87-base-pair reads, so those segments were excluded. In a later analysis, most CMV-associated TCR beta chains were found to appear HLA-restricted, with HLA associations seemingly driven largely by CMV exposure. In a later analysis, around 17,000 TCR beta sequences were associated with specific HLA alleles at a false discovery rate of 0.05. The study gave a list of under 200 TCR beta chains associated with cytomegalovirus. According to the authors, the approach could potentially be generalized to other disease states and immunological phenotypes. The presence/absence analyses assumed that sequencing depth was roughly uniform across donors, and that assumption may not be true. A group of highly shared sequence variants was considered likely to be a technical artifact of the sequencing pipeline. According to a later analysis, parvovirus B19, influenza, CMV and Epstein-Barr virus appeared linked to several top co-occurrence clusters. Cytomegalovirus status was reported to be diagnosed by the classifier with high specificity and sensitivity in both the original and validation cohorts. In a later analysis, TCR association rates were found to vary across HLA loci, with the most associated TCRs seen for DRB1 alleles and the fewest for HLA-C alleles. In vitro tests confirmed that a few of the cytomegalovirus-associated TCR beta chains recognize cytomegalovirus antigens. The only immune exposure information available for the cohort was CMV serostatus.

The V end gives up 3 bases and the J end 5 bases, leaving 0 bases in the junction not matched to a gene. The germline V gene gives CDR1 as KGHSH and CDR2 as LQKENI. Its CDR3 holds 14 amino acids, cysteine through phenylalanine. CDR3 DNA only is kept here, 42 bases in frame from base 1. As for this clone: The clone's antigen remains unknown. Nothing much larger sits one base from this clone, and base qualities are not available.

The method behind the library was the immunoSEQ multiplex PCR assay. For the multiplex PCR, a mixture combining 60 forward primers for TCR Vbeta segments and 13 reverse primers for TCR Jbeta segments was used. A multiplex PCR assay on genomic DNA amplified the CDR3 region of rearranged TCR beta genes. The Illumina HiSeq System was used to sequence the amplified TCR beta libraries as 87-base-pair reads. Processing in the source paper ran as follows. A later analysis tallied around 87 million unique TCR beta chains across the roughly 610 repertoires, and about 10 million of those chains were shared by two or more donors. A nearest-neighbor algorithm error-corrected the raw reads and collapsed the reads into unique sequences, merging closely related sequences to remove PCR and sequencing errors. CDR3 sequences were aligned to IMGT reference sequences to assign V, D and J gene segments. For a sequence to be retained, a match of at least six nucleotides to both a V gene segment and a J gene segment was required. Rearrangements were classified as productive when the CDR3 lacked stop codons and remained in frame with V and J, and all other rearrangements were classified as non-productive. Following IMGT convention, CDR3 was defined as the stretch from the second conserved V-encoded cysteine up to the conserved J-encoded phenylalanine. The earlier analysis of about 610 of the donors excluded sequences that lacked an unambiguous match to a single V gene segment. An earlier analysis of some 610 of the donors called V segments functional above 56.7% productive rearrangements and segregating when the between-donor standard deviation exceeded 5%. A statistical classification framework was built for diagnosing cytomegalovirus status from the catalog of TCR beta chain sequences. V and J gene assignment, in a later analysis, came from comparing TCR nucleotide sequences with IMGT/GENE-DB human TR gene sequences. The TCRdist pipeline was used in a later analysis to assign CDR3 sequences and most-parsimonious VDJ recombination scenarios. In a later analysis, each TCR beta chain was defined by its CDR3 amino acid sequence together with its V-gene family, and reads lacking a unique V-gene family were excluded. A later analysis removed 500 to 650 highly shared, low-generation-probability nucleotide sequences to deal with suspected cross-contamination and a sequencing artifact. A later analysis calculated a clonal expansion index for each public chain from normalized within-repertoire ranks of inferred template counts. In a later analysis, generation probabilities were computed using a VDJ recombination model fitted to out-of-frame rearrangements, and the results were checked against IGoR. In a later analysis, TCR-TCR, TCR-HLA and TCR-CMV co-occurrence was scored with hypergeometric tests, and a repertoire-size bias correction was applied to TCR pairs. A later analysis estimated false discovery rates by permuting HLA or CMV assignments 20 times. In a later analysis, co-occurring TCRs were grouped with DBSCAN, and TCRdist sequence similarity was added when clustering was performed within HLA-allele-positive subsets. Repertoires with fewer than 30,000 or more than 120,000 public chains, plus five repertoires with anomalous nucleotide sharing, were excluded from co-occurrence clustering. Held by TCRdb, this immuneACCESS table contains in-frame sequences only and omits some clones. Under half of the omission traces to an unresolved V gene where checked; the cause of the rest is unknown. V, J and clone size derive from that table, while D and trimming were established from the DNA sequence. The sample has more than 90,000 clones on record, 65% to 75% of them singletons. About 2.1% of the sample rests with the top ten.

The cohort was made up of approximately 700 healthy bone marrow donors. At the time of sampling, all cohort members were nominally healthy, though unrecorded immune exposures were likely present. The donor tested CMV seronegative, placing the donor among the 350 to 400 seronegative members of the cohort. A peripheral blood sample was collected from each donor, and TCR beta sequencing was performed on peripheral blood mononuclear cells. The Qiagen DNeasy Blood Extraction Kit was used to extract genomic DNA from the blood cell samples. This receptor was taken from a woman aged 40 to 55 in good health and CMV-seronegative. Sequencing was performed on PBMCs. The rearrangement joined TRBV18 to TRBJ1-6; TRBD1 matches 8 bases in the middle. This receptor has the CDR3 CASSPGQDNSPLHF. The sequence in DNA is TGTGCCAGCTCACCGGGACAGGATAATTCACCCCTCCACTTT.